Reported below is one T cell receptor (beta chain). Germline V lookup: CDR1 WNHNN, CDR2 SYGVQD (reference sequence). Between the trimmed V and J ends, which lost 3 bases and 4 bases, there was a span of 9 bases. The CDR3 sequence is 13 residues long. PCR was performed using 60 Vbeta and 13 Jbeta primers. Data came from immunoSEQ multiplex PCR; TCRdb stores just in-frame clones and leaves some out. This table has approximately 75,000 clones, more than 65% appearing once. This sample is drawn from a study of cytomegalovirus exposure and HLA in healthy donors. V gene TRBV10-1 combines with J gene TRBJ2-5; tentatively, D is TRBD2 (5 bases). Sample: PBMCs. The receptor was isolated from a man between 65 and 80 years old in good health and CMV-seropositive. The CDR3 spells CASSDGGTETQYF. DNA of the CDR3: TGCGCCAGCAGTGATGGAGGTACAGAGACCCAGTACTTC.